The entry below gives a single T cell receptor beta chain sequence along with its context. The CDR3 consists of 16 residues. CDR1 is KGHSH and CDR2 is LQKENI in the germline V gene. The germline V and J ends were trimmed by 2 bases and 4 bases, with 16 bases remaining between them. The entry originates in a study of shared clonotypes between healthy human individuals. Sequencing was performed with immunoSEQ multiplex PCR; in TCRdb, only in-frame clones are kept and a portion is missing. The sample shows about 2 million clones, 85% to 95% of them seen only once. The V call is TRBV18, the J call TRBJ2-3; weak D call: TRBD2 (5 bases). The sample comprised naive CD4+ T cells sorted from blood. Subset here: CD45RA+ positively selected. The TCR sequence derives from a man between 18 and 29 years old in good health. CDR3 region: CASSPLHSRDPDTQYF. In DNA, the CDR3 is TGTGCCAGCTCACCATTGCATAGCCGGGATCCAGATACGCAGTATTTT. Filled out from reference TRBV18 and TRBJ2-3, the complete variable domain reads NAGVMQNPRHLVRRRGQEARLRCSPMKGHSHVYWYRQLPEEGLKFMVYLQKENIIDESGMPKERFSAEFPKEGPSILRIQQVVRGDSAAYFCASSPLHSRDPDTQYFGPGTRLTVL.